This entry is about one TCR beta chain. This sample stems from a study of blood T cell repertoires in COVID-19. Whole-study context: Acute and convalescent COVID-19 samples came from the United States, Italy and Spain. From T cells, B-cell-depleted T cells, or PBMCs came the material, which was cDNA or gDNA.

Methods used by the authors: Counts of nucleated cells, estimated from reference gene primer amplification, were obtained. Sequencing used immunoSEQ multiplex PCR; TCRdb keeps in-frame clones, though not all of them. The V and J calls and clone size are taken from that table; D and trimming were inferred from the DNA. This sample yields more than 140,000 clones, of which around nine tenths are seen a single time; 1.5% belongs to the top ten. Per germline, CDR1 SGHRS and CDR2 YFSETQ. CDR3 length equals 14 residues. The germline V and J ends were trimmed by 1 base and 8 bases, with 15 bases remaining between them.

The chain links TRBV5-1 to TRBJ1-2; no clear D gene. The sample taken for sequencing was peripheral blood. The TCR sequence derives from a woman in her fifties or sixties with acute or convalescent COVID-19. The CDR3, as DNA: TGCGCCAGCAGCTTGACAGATCCAACGGGAGGCTACACCTTC. It specifies CASSLTDPTGGYTF.